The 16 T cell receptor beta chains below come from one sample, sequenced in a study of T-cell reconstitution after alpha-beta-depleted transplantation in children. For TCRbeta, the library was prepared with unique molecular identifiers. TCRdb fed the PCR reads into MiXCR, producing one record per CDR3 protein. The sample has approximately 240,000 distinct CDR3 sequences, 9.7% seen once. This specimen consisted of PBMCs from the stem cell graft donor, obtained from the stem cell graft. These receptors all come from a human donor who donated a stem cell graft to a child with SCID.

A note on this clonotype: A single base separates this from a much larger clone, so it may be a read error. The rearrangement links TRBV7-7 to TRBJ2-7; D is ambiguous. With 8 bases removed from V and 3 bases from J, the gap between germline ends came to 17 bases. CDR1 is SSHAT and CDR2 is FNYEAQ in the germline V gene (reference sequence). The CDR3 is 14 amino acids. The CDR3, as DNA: TGTGCCAGCTGCCTCCCCCGGATTGACTACGAGCAGTACTTC. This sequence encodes CASCLPRIDYEQYF.

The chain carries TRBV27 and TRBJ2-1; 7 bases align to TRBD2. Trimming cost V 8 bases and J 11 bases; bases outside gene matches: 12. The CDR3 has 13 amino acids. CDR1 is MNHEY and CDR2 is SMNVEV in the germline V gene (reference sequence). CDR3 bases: TGTGCCAGCTGGGGGGGGGGAGACCCAAAGCAGTTCTTC. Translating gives CASWGGGDPKQFF.

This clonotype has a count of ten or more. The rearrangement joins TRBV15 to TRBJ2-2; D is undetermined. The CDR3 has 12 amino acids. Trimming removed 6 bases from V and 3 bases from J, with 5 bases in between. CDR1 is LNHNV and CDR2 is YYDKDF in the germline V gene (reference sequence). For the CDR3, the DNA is TGTGCCACCAGGAAGGACACCGGGGAGCTGTTTTTT. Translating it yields CATRKDTGELFF.

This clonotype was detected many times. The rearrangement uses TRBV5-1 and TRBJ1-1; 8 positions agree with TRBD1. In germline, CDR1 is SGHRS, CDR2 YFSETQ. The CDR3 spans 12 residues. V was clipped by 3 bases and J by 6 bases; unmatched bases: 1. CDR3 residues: CASSSTGAEAFF. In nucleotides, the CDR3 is TGCGCCAGCAGCTCGACAGGGGCTGAAGCTTTCTTT.

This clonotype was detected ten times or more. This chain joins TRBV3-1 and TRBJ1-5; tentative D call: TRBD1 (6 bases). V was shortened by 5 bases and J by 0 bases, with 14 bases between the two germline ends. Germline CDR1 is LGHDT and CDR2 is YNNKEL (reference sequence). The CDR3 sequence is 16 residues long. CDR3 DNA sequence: TGTGCCAGCAGCGAGGGACAACGTTATAGCAATCAGCCCCAGCATTTT. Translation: CASSEGQRYSNQPQHF.

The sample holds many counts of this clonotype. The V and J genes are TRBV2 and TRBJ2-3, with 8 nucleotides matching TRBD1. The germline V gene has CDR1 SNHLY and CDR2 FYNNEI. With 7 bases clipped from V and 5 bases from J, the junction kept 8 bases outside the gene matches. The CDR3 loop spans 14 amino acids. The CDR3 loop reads CASIRTGQGDTQYF. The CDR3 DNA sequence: TGTGCCAGCATTAGGACAGGGCAGGGAGATACGCAGTATTTT.

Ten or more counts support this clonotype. The CDR3 region is CASSLAFSAEWRGEKLFF. Written as DNA, the CDR3 is TGTGCCAGCAGCTTAGCTTTTTCGGCGGAATGGCGGGGAGAAAAACTGTTTTTT. The rearrangement uses TRBV11-1 and TRBJ1-4; no clear D. The germline V gene has CDR1 SGHAT and CDR2 FQDESV (reference sequence). This CDR3 has 18 residues. V was clipped by 0 bases and J by 8 bases, with 22 bases between them.

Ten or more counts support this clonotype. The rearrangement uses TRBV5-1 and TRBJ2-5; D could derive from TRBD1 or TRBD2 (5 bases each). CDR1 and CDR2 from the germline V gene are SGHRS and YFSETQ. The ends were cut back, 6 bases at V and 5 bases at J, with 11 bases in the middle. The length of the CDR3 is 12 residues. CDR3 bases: TGCGCCAGCATTGGGACGGGGGAGACCCAGTACTTC. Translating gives CASIGTGETQYF. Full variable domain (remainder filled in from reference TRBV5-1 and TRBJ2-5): KAGVTQTPRYLIKTRGQQVTLSCSPISGHRSVSWYQQTPGQGLQFLFEYFSETQRNKGNFPGRFSGRQFSNSRSEMNVSTLELGDSALYLCASIGTGETQYFGPGTRLLVL.

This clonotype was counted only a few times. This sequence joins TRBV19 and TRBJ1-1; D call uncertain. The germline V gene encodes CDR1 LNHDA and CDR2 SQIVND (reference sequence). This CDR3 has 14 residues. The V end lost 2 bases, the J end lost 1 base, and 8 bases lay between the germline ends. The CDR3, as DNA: TGTGCCAGTAGTATATGGGATTCGAACACTGAAGCTTTCTTT. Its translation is CASSIWDSNTEAFF.

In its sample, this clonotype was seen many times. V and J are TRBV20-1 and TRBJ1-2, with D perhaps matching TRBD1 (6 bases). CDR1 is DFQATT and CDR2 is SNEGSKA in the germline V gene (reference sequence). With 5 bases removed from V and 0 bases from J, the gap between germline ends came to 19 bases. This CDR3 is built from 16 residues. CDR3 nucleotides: TGCAGTGCTGATCTTGGTAGGACAGCAACTAACTATGGCTACACCTTC. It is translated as CSADLGRTATNYGYTF.

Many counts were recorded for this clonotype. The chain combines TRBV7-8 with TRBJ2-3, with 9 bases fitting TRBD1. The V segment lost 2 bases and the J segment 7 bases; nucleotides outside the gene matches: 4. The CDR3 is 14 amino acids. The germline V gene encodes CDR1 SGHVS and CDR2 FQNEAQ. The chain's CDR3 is CASSLQQGANTQYF. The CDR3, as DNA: TGTGCCAGCAGCTTACAACAGGGGGCGAATACGCAGTATTTT.

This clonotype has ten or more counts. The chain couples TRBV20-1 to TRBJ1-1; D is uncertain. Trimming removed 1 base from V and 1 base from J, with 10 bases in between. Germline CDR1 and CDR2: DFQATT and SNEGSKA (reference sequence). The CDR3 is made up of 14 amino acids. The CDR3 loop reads CSARASVWNTEAFF. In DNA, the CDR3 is TGCAGTGCTAGAGCGTCAGTATGGAACACTGAAGCTTTCTTT.

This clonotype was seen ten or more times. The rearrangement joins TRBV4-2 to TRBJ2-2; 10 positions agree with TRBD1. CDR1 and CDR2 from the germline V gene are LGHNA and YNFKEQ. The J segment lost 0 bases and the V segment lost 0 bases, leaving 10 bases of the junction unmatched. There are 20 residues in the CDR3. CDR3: CASSQDMVRQGATNTGELFF. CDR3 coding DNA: TGTGCCAGCAGCCAAGATATGGTTCGACAGGGGGCAACGAACACCGGGGAGCTGTTTTTT.

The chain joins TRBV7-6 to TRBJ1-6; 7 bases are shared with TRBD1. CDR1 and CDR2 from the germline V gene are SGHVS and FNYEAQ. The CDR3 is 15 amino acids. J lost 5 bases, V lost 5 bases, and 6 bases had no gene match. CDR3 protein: CASSPDRVDNSPLHF. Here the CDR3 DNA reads TGTGCCAGCAGCCCCGACAGGGTAGATAATTCACCCCTCCACTTT.

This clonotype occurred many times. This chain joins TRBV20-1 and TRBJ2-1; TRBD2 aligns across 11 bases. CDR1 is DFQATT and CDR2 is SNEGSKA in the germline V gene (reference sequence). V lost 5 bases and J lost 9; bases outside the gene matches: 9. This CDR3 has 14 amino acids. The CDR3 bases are TGCAGTGCTGAGCTAGCGGGGGGACCGGGTGAGCAGTTCTTC. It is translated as CSAELAGGPGEQFF.

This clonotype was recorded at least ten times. The CDR3 coding sequence is TGCAGTACTTTGGTTGCGGGACGGAAGAACACTGAAGCTTTCTTT. Translation gives CSTLVAGRKNTEAFF. V usage is TRBV20-1 and J usage is TRBJ1-1, with D tentatively TRBD1 (5 bases). CDR3 length: 15 residues. Germline CDR1 is DFQATT and CDR2 is SNEGSKA (reference sequence). The V and J ends lost 8 bases and 1 base respectively, with 20 bases between them.